This TCR beta chain was documented in a study of vaccination and CD4 T cells after COVID-19. In this sample, this clonotype turned up a few times. Its antigen remains unidentified. The treatment: approximately 9-day PBMC culture with coronavirus spike peptide pools or control peptides (ViraFEST assay). Expanded clonotypes were found by TCR sequencing after peptide-pool stimulation (ViraFEST). Germline CDR1 and CDR2: MNHEY and SMNVEV (reference sequence). The ends lost 7 bases at V and 0 bases at J; junction bases unmatched: 9. There are 18 residues in the CDR3. With the Oncomine TCR Beta short-read assay, DNA from cultured CD4+ T cells was sequenced. Cultured CD4+ T cells yielded the extracted genomic DNA. TCRdb re-called the PCR reads through MiXCR, storing one row per CDR3 protein. The sample records some 18,000 distinct CDR3 sequences, just under 45% being singletons.

This chain links TRBV27 with TRBJ2-1; TRBD2 matches at 13 bases. The specimen comprised CD4+ T cells from blood, cultured in vitro, sampled after SARS-CoV-2 vaccination. The origin of this receptor is a human donor who had recovered from COVID-19. The CDR3 reads CASTPLAGGTRSYNEQFF. CDR3 sequence (DNA): TGTGCCAGCACCCCACTAGCGGGGGGGACTCGCTCCTACAATGAGCAGTTCTTC.